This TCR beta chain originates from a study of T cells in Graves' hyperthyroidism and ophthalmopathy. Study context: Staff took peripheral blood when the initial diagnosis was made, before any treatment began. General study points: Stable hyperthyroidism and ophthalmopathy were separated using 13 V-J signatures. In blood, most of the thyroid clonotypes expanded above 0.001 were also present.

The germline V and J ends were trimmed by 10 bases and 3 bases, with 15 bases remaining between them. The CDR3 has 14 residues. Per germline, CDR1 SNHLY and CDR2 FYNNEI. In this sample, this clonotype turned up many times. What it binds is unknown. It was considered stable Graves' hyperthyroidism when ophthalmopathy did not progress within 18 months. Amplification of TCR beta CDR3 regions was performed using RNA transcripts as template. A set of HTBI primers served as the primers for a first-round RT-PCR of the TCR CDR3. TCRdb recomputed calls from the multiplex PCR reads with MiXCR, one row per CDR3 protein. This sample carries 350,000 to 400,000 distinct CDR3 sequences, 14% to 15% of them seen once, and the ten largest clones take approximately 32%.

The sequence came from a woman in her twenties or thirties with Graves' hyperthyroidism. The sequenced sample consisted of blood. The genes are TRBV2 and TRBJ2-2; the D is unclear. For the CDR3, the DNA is TGTGCCATCCCCTTTGGGGTCTACACCGGGGAGCTGTTTTTT. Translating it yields CAIPFGVYTGELFF.